The sequence of this T cell receptor (beta chain) was determined in a study of T cell repertoires in cytomegalovirus infection. General study findings and limits: HLA-C-restricted, CMV-specific TCR beta clonotypes were dominant ex vivo.

This clonotype was picked up many times. Its specificity is not known. TCRdb re-derived calls from the reads in MiXCR, one entry per CDR3 protein. The table lists some 300,000 distinct CDR3 sequences, approximately 8.9% of them singletons. V was trimmed by 6 bases and J by 1 base, leaving 9 bases between them. CDR3 length equals 13 residues. The germline V gene has CDR1 SGHTA and CDR2 FQGNSA. The sequenced material came from PBMCs. V and J are TRBV7-2 and TRBJ1-1, with D maybe TRBD1 (6 bases). This clonotype was obtained from a human donor in good health (CMV status not recorded). Some clones in this sample may be carry-over from other donors' samples. The CDR3 protein is CASSKGGNTEAFF. CDR3 in DNA: TGTGCCAGCAGTAAAGGGGGGAACACTGAAGCTTTCTTT.